This T cell receptor (beta chain) was sequenced in a study of CXCR3-negative and CXCR3-positive naive CD8 T cells. Study in general: The TRB read total, 120 million to 150 million, broke down to about 1.5 +/- 0.3 million reads per library.

Findings and caveats of the study: The study found comparably high diversity in both naive subsets and much lower diversity in memory CD8+ cells. CXCR3-positive naive cells carried more hydrophobic TRB CDR3s than CXCR3-negative ones. For naive cells, CXCR3-negative and CXCR3-positive subsets had similar TRBV-TRBJ usage; for memory cells, usage differed.

With regard to this clonotype: The antigen is unknown.

From germline, CDR1 is SEHNR and CDR2 FQNEAQ (reference sequence). This CDR3 comprises 12 residues. Through 5' RACE with UMI labels, the TRB cDNA libraries were prepared. With the 5' RACE reads reprocessed, TCRdb shows one record per CDR3 protein and no DNA. This sample's clone table lists about 120,000 distinct CDR3 sequences. V and J are TRBV7-9 and TRBJ1-1. What was sequenced was naive CXCR3- CD8+ T cells from blood. Subset of the sample: CD45RO-CCR7+CD27+CD95- naive CD8+ T cells lacking CXCR3 (TNR3-). The receptor's source is a human donor in good health. Some clones in this sample may be carry-over from other donors' samples. The CDR3 sequence: CASSLDRTEAFF.